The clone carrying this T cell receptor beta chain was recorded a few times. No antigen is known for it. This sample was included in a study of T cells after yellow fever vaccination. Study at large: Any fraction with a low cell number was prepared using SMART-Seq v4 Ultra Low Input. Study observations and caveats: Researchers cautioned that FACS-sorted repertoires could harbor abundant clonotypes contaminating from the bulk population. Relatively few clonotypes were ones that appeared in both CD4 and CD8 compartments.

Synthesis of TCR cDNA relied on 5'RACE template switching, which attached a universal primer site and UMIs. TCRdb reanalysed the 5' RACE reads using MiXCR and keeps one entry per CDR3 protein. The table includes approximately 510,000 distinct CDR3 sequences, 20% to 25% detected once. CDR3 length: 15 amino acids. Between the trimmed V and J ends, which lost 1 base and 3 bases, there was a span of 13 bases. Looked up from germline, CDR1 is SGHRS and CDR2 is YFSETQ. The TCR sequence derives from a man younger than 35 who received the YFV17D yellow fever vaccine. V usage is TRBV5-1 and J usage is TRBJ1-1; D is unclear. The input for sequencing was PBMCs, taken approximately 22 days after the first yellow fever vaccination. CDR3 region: CASSLLLGGDTEAFF. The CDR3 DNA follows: TGCGCCAGCAGCTTGTTACTGGGAGGAGACACTGAAGCTTTCTTT.